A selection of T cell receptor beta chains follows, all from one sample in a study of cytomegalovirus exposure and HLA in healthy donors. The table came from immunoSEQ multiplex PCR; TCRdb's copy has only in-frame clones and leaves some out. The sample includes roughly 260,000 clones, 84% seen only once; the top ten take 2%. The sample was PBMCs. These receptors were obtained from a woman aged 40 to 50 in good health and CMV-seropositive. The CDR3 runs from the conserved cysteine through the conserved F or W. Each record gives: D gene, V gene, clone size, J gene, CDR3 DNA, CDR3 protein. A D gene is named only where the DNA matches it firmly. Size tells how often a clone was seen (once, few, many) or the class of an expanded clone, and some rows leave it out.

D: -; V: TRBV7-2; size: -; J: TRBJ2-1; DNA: TGTGCCAGCAGCTTAAAGCGGAACAATGAGCAGTTCTTC; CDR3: CASSLKRNNEQFF
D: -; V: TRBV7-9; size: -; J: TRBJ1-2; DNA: TGTGCCAGCAGCTATGACCAACCGGGGAAAATGAGGGGCTACACCTTC; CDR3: CASSYDQPGKMRGYTF
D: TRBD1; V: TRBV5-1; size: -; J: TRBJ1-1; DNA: TGCGCCAGCAGCCCCAGGACAGGGAACACTGAAGCTTTCTTT; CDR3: CASSPRTGNTEAFF
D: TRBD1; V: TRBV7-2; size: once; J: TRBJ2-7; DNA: TGTGCCAGCAGCTTAGAAGGGGGCAGCTCCTACGAGCAGTACTTC; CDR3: CASSLEGGSSYEQYF
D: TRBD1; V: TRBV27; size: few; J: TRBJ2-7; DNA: TGTGCCAGCAGTTTCCGGGACAGTACCTACGAGCAGTACTTC; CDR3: CASSFRDSTYEQYF
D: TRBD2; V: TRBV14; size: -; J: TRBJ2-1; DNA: TGTGCCAGCAGCCCCCTGGGACTAGCGGGAGCCAATGAGCAGTTCTTC; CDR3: CASSPLGLAGANEQFF
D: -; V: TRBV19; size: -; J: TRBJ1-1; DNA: TGTGCCAGTAGAACGCTTAACAACGTTATCATGAACACTGAAGCTTTCTTT; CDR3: CASRTLNNVIMNTEAFF
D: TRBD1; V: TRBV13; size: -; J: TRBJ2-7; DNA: TGTGCCAGCAGCTTAGTAATATCCGGGACAGGGAACGAGCAGTACTTC; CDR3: CASSLVISGTGNEQYF
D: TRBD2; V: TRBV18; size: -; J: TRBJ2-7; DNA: TGTGCCAGCTCACCCGGTAGCGGGACCCCCCCGGGGGAGCAGTACTTC; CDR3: CASSPGSGTPPGEQYF
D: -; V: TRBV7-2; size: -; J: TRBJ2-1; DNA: TGTGCCAGCAGCTTAGGTGGGCGGTGGAGGGACCGCAATGAGCAGTTCTTC; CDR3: CASSLGGRWRDRNEQFF
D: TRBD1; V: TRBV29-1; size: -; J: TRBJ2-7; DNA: TGCAGCGTGGGGACAGGGACCTACGAGCAGTACTTC; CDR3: CSVGTGTYEQYF
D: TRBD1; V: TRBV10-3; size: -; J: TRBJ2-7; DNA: TGTGCCATCAGGGATGGACAGGGGAGCTCCTACGAGCAGTACTTC; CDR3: CAIRDGQGSSYEQYF
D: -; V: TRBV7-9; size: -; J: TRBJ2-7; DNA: TGTGCCAGCAGCCAAACGCAGGGAATCGAGCAGTACTTC; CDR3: CASSQTQGIEQYF
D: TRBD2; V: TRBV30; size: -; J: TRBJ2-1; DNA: TGTGCCTGGAGTGTGAGTCTGGGCGGGAGGGGGAGCTCCTACAATGAGCAGTTCTTC; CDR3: CAWSVSLGGRGSSYNEQFF
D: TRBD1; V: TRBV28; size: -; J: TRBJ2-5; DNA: TGTGCCAGCAGTTCCGGGGGTCCAGGGGGCGAGACCCAGTACTTC; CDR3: CASSSGGPGGETQYF
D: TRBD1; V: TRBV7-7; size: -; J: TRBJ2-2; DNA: TGTGCTAGCAGCCCCGGGACAGCCGGGGAGCTGTTTTTT; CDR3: CASSPGTAGELFF
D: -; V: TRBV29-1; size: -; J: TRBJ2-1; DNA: TGCAGCGTTGAAGATCTTCGTGGCGAGACAGAGCAGTTCTTC; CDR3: CSVEDLRGETEQFF
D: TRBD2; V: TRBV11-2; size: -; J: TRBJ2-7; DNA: TGTGCCAGCAGCTCCCGACTAGCGGGAGGGAGTTACGAGCAGTACTTC; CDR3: CASSSRLAGGSYEQYF
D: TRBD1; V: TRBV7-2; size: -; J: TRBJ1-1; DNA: TGTGCCAGCAGCCCCGACAGGGAGTTCCCTGAAGCTTTCTTT; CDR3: CASSPDREFPEAFF
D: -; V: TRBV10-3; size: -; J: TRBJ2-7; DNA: TGTGCCATCAGCGGAGTAGAGGTCTACGAGCAGTACTTC; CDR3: CAISGVEVYEQYF
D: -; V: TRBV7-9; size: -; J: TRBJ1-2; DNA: TGTGCCAGCAGCATTTCCAGGGTCCTCCGAGAGGACTACACCTTC; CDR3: CASSISRVLREDYTF
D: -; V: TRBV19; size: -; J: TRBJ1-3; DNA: TGTGCCAGTAGTGACGACAGATTTACGACCGACACCATATATTTT; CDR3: CASSDDRFTTDTIYF
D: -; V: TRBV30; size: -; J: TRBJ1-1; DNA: TGTGCCTGGAGGGCCCCAACAGGGTTGAACACTGAAGCTTTCTTT; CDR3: CAWRAPTGLNTEAFF
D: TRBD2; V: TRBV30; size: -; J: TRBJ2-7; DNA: TGTGCCTGGAGCCTAAGACTGAGCGGGAGGGGCAACGAGCAGTACTTC; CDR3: CAWSLRLSGRGNEQYF
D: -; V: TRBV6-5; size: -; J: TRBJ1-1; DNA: TGTGCCAGCAACCCAGGGAATCGGCACACTGAAGCTTTCTTT; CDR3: CASNPGNRHTEAFF
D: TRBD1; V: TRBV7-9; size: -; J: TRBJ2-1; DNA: TGTGCCAGCAGCTCTGGACAGGGATCCTACAATGAGCAGTTCTTC; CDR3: CASSSGQGSYNEQFF
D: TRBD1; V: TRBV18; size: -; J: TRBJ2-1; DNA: TGTGCCAGCTCACCCCTGGAAAGGATGGGACAGAACAATGAGCAGTTCTTC; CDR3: CASSPLERMGQNNEQFF
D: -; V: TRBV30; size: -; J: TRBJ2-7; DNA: TGTGCCTGGAGTGTACGAGGCAGCCAACTTTATAAGTACTTC; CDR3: CAWSVRGSQLYKYF
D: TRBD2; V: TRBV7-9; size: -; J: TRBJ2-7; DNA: TGTGCCAGCAGCCGCTCGGGAGGGGCCTCCTACGAGCAGTACTTC; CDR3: CASSRSGGASYEQYF
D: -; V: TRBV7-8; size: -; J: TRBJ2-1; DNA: TGTGCTACTTCCTACAATGAGCAGTTCTTC; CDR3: CATSYNEQFF
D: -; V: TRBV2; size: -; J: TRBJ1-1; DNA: TGTGCCAGCAGGTACGGTCTGAACACTGAAGCTTTCTTT; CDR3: CASRYGLNTEAFF
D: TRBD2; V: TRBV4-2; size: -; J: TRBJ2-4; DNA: TGTGCCAGCAGCCAAGCCGGGACTAGCGGGAGCGTCATAGGCAAAAACATTCAGTACTTC; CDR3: CASSQAGTSGSVIGKNIQYF